Presented here are 10 T cell receptor beta chains from one specimen sequenced in a study of cytomegalovirus exposure and HLA in healthy donors. Both 60 Vbeta primers and 13 Jbeta primers went into the PCR. TCRdb's table, derived via immunoSEQ multiplex PCR, lists solely in-frame clones and lacks some. The table has 110,000 or so clones, 8.5% to 9% seen once; the top ten hold around 5.8%. The sample consisted of PBMCs. These receptor sequences come from a woman aged 35 to 49 in good health and CMV-seropositive.

There are a few counts of this clone. The chain carries TRBV7-9 and TRBJ2-7; 9 bases are a match to TRBD1. Germline V gives CDR1 SEHNR, CDR2 FQNEAQ (reference sequence). The junction had 7 bases not matched to a gene; V was cut back by 5 bases and J by 5 bases. There are 14 residues in the CDR3. The DNA for the CDR3 is TGTGCCAGCAGCCCTGGACAGGGGATCCACGAGCAGTACTTC. It translates to CASSPGQGIHEQYF.

This clone was detected only a few times. CDR3 protein: CASRNSGATNEKLFF. CDR3 nucleotides: TGTGCCAGCAGGAATTCCGGAGCAACTAATGAAAAACTGTTTTTT. The chain employs TRBV25-1 and TRBJ1-4; D ambiguous. Trimming cost V 6 bases and J 0 bases, with 11 bases left between them. This CDR3 has 15 residues. In germline, CDR1 is MGHDK, CDR2 SYGVNS.

In this sample, this clone turned up a few times. This chain connects TRBV6-1 to TRBJ2-2, with 11 bases lining up with TRBD2. The CDR3 loop spans 16 amino acids. Per the germline V gene, CDR1 is MNHNS and CDR2 is SASEGT. The V and J ends lost 2 bases and 3 bases, in that order; junction bases with no gene match: 2. The CDR3 spells CASSEQLAGDTGELFF. In DNA, the CDR3 is TGTGCCAGCAGTGAACAACTAGCGGGGGACACCGGGGAGCTGTTTTTT.

This clone showed up just a few times. The rearrangement joins TRBV6-1 to TRBJ1-6; 9 bases are a match to TRBD1. The germline CDR1 and CDR2 sequences are MNHNS and SASEGT. This CDR3 spans 15 amino acids. The V gene end was trimmed by 6 bases and the J gene end by 7 bases; junction bases not matched to a gene: 7. CDR3 coding DNA: TGTGCCAGCAGAGCGTACAGGGGGCAGAATTCACCCCTCCACTTT. Encoded protein: CASRAYRGQNSPLHF.

This clone was counted only a few times. V is TRBV6-6 and J is TRBJ2-7; TRBD2 agrees at 9 bases. CDR1 and CDR2 from the germline V gene are MNHNY and SVGAGI (reference sequence). CDR3 length equals 15 residues. V lost 6 bases, J lost 4 bases, and 10 bases stayed unmatched. The CDR3 coding sequence is TGTGCCAGCAGCCCAGGGGGACTAGCAGCATACGAGCAGTACTTC. It is translated as CASSPGGLAAYEQYF.

The table lists this clone with a few counts. The chain recombines TRBV9 with TRBJ1-2; perhaps TRBD1 as D (5 bases). The CDR3 extends over 15 amino acids. Per the germline V gene, CDR1 is SGDLS and CDR2 is YYNGEE. The germline V and J ends were trimmed by 0 bases and 7 bases, with 16 bases remaining between them. CDR3 nucleotides: TGTGCCAGCAGCGTAGCCCAGGGTGGCTGGAGTGGCTACACCTTC. Amino acid sequence: CASSVAQGGWSGYTF.

In this sample, this clone turned up a few times. A read error may account for a junction end that differs from germline. V is TRBV5-1 and J is TRBJ1-2; tentative D call: TRBD1 (5 bases). The CDR3 covers 13 residues. CDR1 is SGHRS and CDR2 is YFSETQ in the germline V gene. CDR3 amino acids: CASSLGTREGYTF. The CDR3 region has the DNA TGCGCCAGCAGTTTGGGGACCCGGGAGGGCTACACCTTC.

The sample holds a few counts of this clone. V and J are TRBV6-5 and TRBJ1-1, with 7 positions matching TRBD1. The CDR3 is made up of 15 amino acids. The ends lost 8 bases at V and 4 bases at J; junction bases unmatched: 13. Germline CDR1 reads MNHEY; CDR2 reads SVGAGI. The CDR3 nucleotides are TGTGCCAGCTTACCAACAGGGGACGGGGGCACTGAAGCTTTCTTT. Encoded protein: CASLPTGDGGTEAFF.

This clone was counted between two and nine times. The chain couples TRBV10-3 to TRBJ1-3, with D hard to call. The CDR3 spans 15 residues. Germline loops: CDR1 ENHRY, CDR2 SYGVKD. V lost 0 bases and J 4 bases, leaving 10 bases between the germline ends. The CDR3 sequence is CAISESADSGNTIYF. As DNA, the CDR3 is TGTGCCATCAGTGAGTCCGCGGATTCCGGAAACACCATATATTTT.

The rearrangement links TRBV4-1 to TRBJ2-5; TRBD2 agrees at 9 bases. Trimming at V came to 1 base and at J to 1 base, leaving 4 bases not matched to a gene. Germline V CDR1 and CDR2: MGHRA, YSYEKL. The CDR3 spans 16 residues. The CDR3 region has the DNA TGCGCCAGCAGCCAAGTTTTTAGCGGGGGCCAAGAGACCCAGTACTTC. Encoded protein: CASSQVFSGGQETQYF.